The 21 T cell receptor beta chains listed next were all sequenced from one sample in a study of blood T cell repertoires in COVID-19. Clones were sequenced by immunoSEQ multiplex PCR, and TCRdb holds only the in-frame ones, with some missing. The table shows more than 150,000 clones, with about 93% occurring only once. Sample: peripheral blood. These receptors were taken from a man aged 25-45 years with COVID-19, enrolled during active disease.

The chain employs TRBV5-4 and TRBJ1-3, with 7 bases fitting TRBD1. This CDR3 is 13 amino acids long. The V gene end was trimmed by 5 bases and the J gene end by 8 bases; junction bases not matched to a gene: 7. Germline V CDR1 and CDR2: SGHNT, YYREEE (reference sequence). The CDR3 coding sequence is TGTGCCAGCAGGATTGACAGGGAGGACACCATATATTTT. Its protein product is CASRIDREDTIYF.

CDR3 DNA sequence: TGTGCCAGCAGCAAAGCGCTCCGACAGTTGGGAGATACGCAGTATTTT. This encodes CASSKALRQLGDTQYF. This rearrangement joins TRBV21-1 to TRBJ2-3; the DNA was not compared with TRBD1, the D call given in the table. TRBV21-1 is tagged as a pseudogene. The CDR3 sequence is 16 residues long.

The chain uses TRBV5-1 and TRBJ1-3; maybe TRBD1 (5 bases). The CDR3 length is 14 residues. CDR1 is SGHRS, CDR2 YFSETQ, per germline. The V end lost 2 bases, the J end lost 2 bases, and 8 bases lay between the germline ends. The CDR3 loop reads CASSFGGAGNTIYF. CDR3 coding DNA: TGCGCCAGCAGCTTTGGGGGGGCTGGAAACACCATATATTTT.

The J gene is TRBJ1-5, the V gene TRBV10-3, with D perhaps TRBD1 (5 bases). V was clipped by 9 bases and J by 1 base, with 10 bases between them. This CDR3 has 13 amino acids. Germline V gene data show CDR1 as ENHRY and CDR2 as SYGVKD. CDR3 sequence (DNA): TGTGCCATTAGACAGATGAGCAATCAGCCCCAGCATTTT. This encodes CAIRQMSNQPQHF.

The chain has TRBV19 and TRBJ1-2; D possibly corresponds to TRBD1 (5 bases). Between the trimmed V and J ends, which lost 5 bases and 3 bases, there was a span of 16 bases. The CDR3 runs to 15 residues. Looked up from germline, CDR1 is LNHDA and CDR2 is SQIVND (reference sequence). This CDR3 is CASSPQGGLDYGYTF. The CDR3, as DNA: TGTGCCAGTAGTCCTCAGGGAGGTTTGGACTATGGCTACACCTTC.

The chain is built from TRBV28 and TRBJ1-2; 9 bases agree with TRBD1. The CDR3 spans 15 residues. J was trimmed by 3 bases and V by 5 bases; bases with no gene match: 7. The V gene's germline CDR1 is MDHEN and CDR2 SYDVKM. CDR3 protein: CASSTPRDRDYGYTF. In DNA, the CDR3 is TGTGCCAGCAGTACTCCCCGGGACAGGGACTATGGCTACACCTTC.

The table lists this clone with a few counts. The chain couples TRBV7-9 to TRBJ2-7, with 9 bases that match TRBD1. Per the germline V gene, CDR1 is SEHNR and CDR2 is FQNEAQ (reference sequence). The CDR3 sequence is 14 residues long. V lost 5 bases, J lost 0 bases, and 2 bases stayed unmatched. CDR3 sequence: CASSLTGGSYEQYF. DNA of the CDR3: TGTGCCAGCAGCCTGACAGGGGGCTCCTACGAGCAGTACTTC.

This rearrangement joins TRBV19 to TRBJ2-7; D unresolved. The CDR3 contains 13 residues. The germline V and J ends were trimmed by 5 bases and 4 bases, with 12 bases remaining between them. Germline loops: CDR1 LNHDA, CDR2 SQIVND (reference sequence). The CDR3 reads CASSLSPRYEQYF. CDR3 DNA: TGTGCCAGTAGTCTCTCCCCACGGTACGAGCAGTACTTC. Filled out from reference TRBV19 and TRBJ2-7, the complete variable domain reads DGGITQSPKYLFRKEGQNVTLSCEQNLNHDAMYWYRQDPGQGLRLIYYSQIVNDFQKGDIAEGYSVSREKKESFPLTVTSAQKNPTAFYLCASSLSPRYEQYFGPGTRLTVT.

V is TRBV27 and J is TRBJ2-7; 7 bases match TRBD1. The germline gives CDR1 MNHEY, CDR2 SMNVEV (reference sequence). J lost 0 bases, V lost 1 base, and 12 bases had no gene match. CDR3 length: 18 amino acids. CDR3 DNA: TGTGCCAGCAGTTTATGGGTGCGAGGACAGGTTAGCTCCTACGAGCAGTACTTC. Translation gives CASSLWVRGQVSSYEQYF.

The V and J genes are TRBV30 and TRBJ1-5; D call uncertain. From germline, CDR1 is GTSNPN and CDR2 SVGIG (reference sequence). V gave up 3 bases and J gave up 0 bases, with 15 bases separating them. The CDR3 is 16 amino acids. The CDR3 DNA is TGTGCCTGGAGCTTGGGGAGACCACTTAGCAATCAGCCCCAGCATTTT. Its translation: CAWSLGRPLSNQPQHF.

The V call is TRBV7-9, the J call TRBJ1-4; possibly TRBD1 for D (6 bases). V lost 5 bases and J lost 4, with 14 bases in between. The CDR3 loop spans 15 amino acids. The V gene's germline CDR1 is SEHNR and CDR2 FQNEAQ (reference sequence). CDR3 loop: CASSPRQVLNEKLFF. In DNA form, the CDR3 reads TGTGCCAGCAGCCCGAGACAGGTTCTTAATGAAAAACTGTTTTTT.

The chain uses TRBV19 and TRBJ1-1; 7 bases are shared with TRBD1. J lost 1 base, V lost 6 bases, and 5 bases had no gene match. This CDR3 is 14 amino acids long. From germline, CDR1 is LNHDA and CDR2 SQIVND (reference sequence). The CDR3: CASSATGRNTEAFF. CDR3 in DNA: TGTGCCAGTAGCGCGACAGGGCGGAACACTGAAGCTTTCTTT. The variable domain in full, with the rest retrieved from reference TRBV19 and TRBJ1-1, is DGGITQSPKYLFRKEGQNVTLSCEQNLNHDAMYWYRQDPGQGLRLIYYSQIVNDFQKGDIAEGYSVSREKKESFPLTVTSAQKNPTAFYLCASSATGRNTEAFFGQGTRLTVV.

The chain couples TRBV6-1 to TRBJ1-5; 7 nucleotides line up with TRBD1. The CDR3 consists of 17 residues. Germline V lookup: CDR1 MNHNS, CDR2 SASEGT. The V segment lost 0 bases and the J segment 0 bases; nucleotides outside the gene matches: 5. The CDR3 region has the DNA TGTGCCAGCAGTGAAGCGCGGACAGGTTATAGCAATCAGCCCCAGCATTTT. It specifies CASSEARTGYSNQPQHF.

V and J are TRBV5-4 and TRBJ2-1, with 9 bases fitting TRBD2. Germline-derived CDR1 and CDR2 are SGHNT and YYREEE (reference sequence). The CDR3 is 17 residues long. V gave up 6 bases and J gave up 5 bases; unmatched junction bases: 15. The CDR3 coding sequence is TGTGCCAGCAAAGCTTTGATCGGCGGGGGGGAAAACAATGAGCAGTTCTTC. It is translated as CASKALIGGGENNEQFF.

This clone was recorded once. The chain recombines TRBV5-6 with TRBJ1-2; 9 nucleotides agree with TRBD1. Unmatched junction bases numbered 4, after V lost 3 bases and J lost 7 bases. The germline V gene encodes CDR1 SGHDT and CDR2 YYEEEE. CDR3 size: 13 residues. The CDR3 coding sequence is TGTGCCAGCAGCTGGACAGGGGCGGGTGGCTACACCTTC. Translating gives CASSWTGAGGYTF. The full variable domain, in which reference TRBV5-6 and TRBJ1-2 provide the parts outside the CDR3, is DAGVTQSPTHLIKTRGQQVTLRCSPKSGHDTVSWYQQALGQGPQFIFQYYEEEERQRGNFPDRFSGHQFPNYSSELNVNALLLGDSALYLCASSWTGAGGYTFGSGTRLTVV.

V usage is TRBV6-5 and J usage is TRBJ1-4; 7 bases are shared with TRBD1. Germline loops: CDR1 MNHEY, CDR2 SVGAGI. The CDR3 totals 15 residues. J lost 2 bases, V lost 0 bases, and 0 bases had no gene match. CDR3 sequence reads: CASSYSDRTNEKLFF. In nucleotides, the CDR3 is TGTGCCAGCAGTTACTCGGACAGGACTAATGAAAAACTGTTTTTT.

The CDR3 is CASSASSREKLFF. CDR3 in DNA: TGCGCCAGCAGCGCGAGTTCGCGAGAAAAACTGTTTTTT. The chain is built from TRBV10-1 and TRBJ1-4; D gene ambiguous. V lost 6 bases to trimming and J lost 8 bases, with 13 bases between them. The germline CDR1 and CDR2 sequences are WNHNN and SYGVQD (reference sequence). The CDR3 is 13 residues long.

This chain joins TRBV3-1 (or the pseudogene TRBV3-2) and TRBJ2-1, with D hard to call. CDR1 LGHDT and CDR2 YNNKEL come from the germline V gene (reference sequence). CDR3 length: 12 residues. V was shortened by 2 bases and J by 10 bases, with 9 bases between the two germline ends. The CDR3 spells CASSQRGFEQFF. CDR3 in DNA: TGTGCCAGCAGCCAAAGAGGTTTCGAGCAGTTCTTC.

The chain recombines TRBV11-2 with TRBJ2-7; 7 nucleotides match TRBD1. CDR1 SGHAT and CDR2 FQNNGV come from the germline V gene. The CDR3 sequence is 11 residues long. The ends lost 1 base at V and 11 bases at J; junction bases unmatched: 2. In DNA, the CDR3 is TGTGCCAGCAGCTTAGGAGGGGGCGAGTACTTC. It encodes CASSLGGGEYF.

The chain combines TRBV3-1 (or the pseudogene TRBV3-2) with TRBJ1-3; 7 positions agree with TRBD1. The CDR3 is made up of 14 amino acids. CDR1 and CDR2 (germline): LGHDT, YNNKEL (reference sequence). J gave up 5 bases and V 6 bases, and 7 bases lay outside the gene matches. The DNA for the CDR3 is TGTGCCAGCAGGCCCGGGACAGCTAGAAACACCATATATTTT. Amino acids: CASRPGTARNTIYF.

This CDR3 is CASSARRGGNYGYTF. The CDR3 DNA is TGTGCCAGCAGCGCCCGAAGGGGGGGTAACTATGGCTACACCTTC. V is TRBV9 and J is TRBJ1-2, with D tentatively TRBD1 (6 bases). The CDR3 length is 15 residues. V dropped 3 bases and J dropped 1 base, with 13 bases sitting between them. Germline CDR1 SGDLS, CDR2 YYNGEE.